Detailed here is one T cell receptor (beta chain). It lacks a known antigen. No much larger clonotype is one base removed from it; base qualities were not supplied. The sample comes from a study of CD8 T cells in Susac syndrome (dated by TCRdb to the late 2010s). About the full investigation: Whether CD8+ T cell activation and differentiation in Susac syndrome was antigen driven was tested using repertoire sequencing. Findings and caveats that apply to the study as a whole: The number of individuals in the TCR sequencing and HLA analysis was acknowledged as relatively small.

Peripheral blood CD8+ and CD4+ T cells from healthy donors, Susac syndrome patients and multiple sclerosis patients were profiled by high-throughput TCR beta sequencing. Multiple sclerosis controls were treatment-naive patients with stable or active relapsing-remitting disease fulfilling revised McDonald criteria. Bulk CD8+ and CD4+ T cells were purified by magnetic negative isolation, while CD8+ TEMRA cells were enriched using FACS. Blood was collected in EDTA tubes and processed within 24 hours, with PBMCs isolated through density gradient centrifugation. PBMCs intended for TCR sequencing were cryopreserved in liquid nitrogen and thawed later in a water bath at 37 degrees C. Purity of sorted or isolated CD4+, CD8+ and CD8+ TEMRA cells was at least 90%. RNA was extracted using the RNeasy kit, and roughly 0.45 to 1 microgram was reverse transcribed with random hexamers. TCR beta CDR3 regions were amplified with the immunoSEQ multiplex PCR assay covering 54 Vbeta and 13 Jbeta segments. Bias from PCR amplification was corrected by using a synthetic template baseline for primer optimization and for computational correction. In the paper's pipeline: Reads were annotated to V, D and J genes per IMGT and analyzed with immunoSEQ Analyzer, keeping only productive sequences. Clonality was computed as one minus Shannon entropy normalized by log2 of the number of productive unique sequences. Public and private clones were assessed among the 100 most prevalent clones of each patient and control. A clone was defined as Susac-specific if it was absent from the healthy and MS cohorts, from over a thousand published viral clones and from other ImmuneACCESS disease sequences. TCRdb passed the public sequencing reads through fastp at Q25 and MiXCR, retaining productive beta sequences. Entries that share a CDR3 protein sequence are merged under the most common genes and DNA. It is TCRdb's table, rather than the study itself, that gives the V and J calls and clone size. This sample gives about 300,000 distinct CDR3 sequences in total; 92% of them show up just once. More than 0.06% of the sample comes from the top ten.

The CDR3 goes from the cysteine to the phenylalanine over 14 residues. Only the CDR3 DNA is retained, 42 bases long and in frame from the first base. CDR1 and CDR2 (MNHEY, SVGEGT) derive from the germline V gene. The V and J ends are trimmed by 2 bases and 3 bases, leaving 10 bases between them. The rearranged chain carries TRBV6-2 or TRBV6-3 and TRBJ1-2; no D segment can be confidently identified. This TCR was sampled from a human donor with multiple sclerosis. Sequenced input: CD4+ T cells from PBMCs. CDR3 sequence: CASSYPSWDYGYTF. The DNA is as follows: TGTGCCAGCAGTTACCCCTCCTGGGACTATGGCTACACCTTC.